This TCR beta chain was identified in a study of T cells in Graves' hyperthyroidism and ophthalmopathy. Amplification yielded TCR beta CDR3 regions, with RNA transcripts as the source. Using the HTBI primer set, a first-round RT-PCR was run on the TCR CDR3. MiXCR, applied by TCRdb to the multiplex PCR reads, yields one record per CDR3 protein. The table records about 560,000 distinct CDR3 sequences, approximately 15% of them present only once. Study conclusions and caveats: Ophthalmopathy cases were set apart from stable hyperthyroidism by a 13 V-J model.

This clonotype was recorded at least ten times. Its antigen is undetermined. Germline lookup yields CDR1 MDHEN and CDR2 SYDVKM. The CDR3 has 15 residues. Trimming took 6 bases from V and 6 from J; bases not matched to a gene: 12. Stability of Graves' hyperthyroidism was defined as absent ophthalmopathy progression within 18 months. Orbital computed tomography, thyroid ultrasound, serum thyroxine and TRAb, and clinical symptoms together informed the diagnoses. The TCR comes from a woman younger than 45 with Graves' hyperthyroidism. Sequenced material: blood. The gene calls are TRBV28 and TRBJ2-7; the match to TRBD1 covers 9 bases. The CDR3 nucleotides read TGTGCCAGCAGCCACTTCCGGGACAGGGTATCCGAGCAGTACTTC. Protein product: CASSHFRDRVSEQYF. The variable domain in full, completed from reference TRBV28 and TRBJ2-7, reads DVKVTQSSRYLVKRTGEKVFLECVQDMDHENMFWYRQDPGLGLRLIYFSYDVKMKEKGDIPEGYSVSREKKERFSLILESASTNQTSMYLCASSHFRDRVSEQYFGPGTRLTVT.